The rows below give T cell receptor beta chains drawn from one sample of a study of shared clonotypes between healthy human individuals. Method: immunoSEQ multiplex PCR; TCRdb's copy keeps in-frame clones and lacks some. Here the sample spans 2,500,000 or so clones, 93% being singletons. Sequencing was performed on naive CD4+ T cells from PBMCs. These TCRs come from a young man in good health. Some clones in this sample may be carry-over from other donors' samples. Both conserved end residues are part of each CDR3. The order of the fields is V gene, clone size, J gene, CDR3 length, D gene, CDR3 protein, CDR3 DNA. The D gene is left open where the match is weak. Some rows have no size entry. The others give once, few or many, or a class for an expanded clone.

v_call: TRBV15
clone_size: once
j_call: TRBJ1-3
cdr3_length: 14
d_call: NA
cdr3_aa: CATSRGGRGNTIYF
cdr3_nt: TGTGCCACCAGCAGAGGGGGCCGAGGAAACACCATATATTTT

v_call: TRBV27
clone_size: NA
j_call: TRBJ1-5
cdr3_length: 16
d_call: TRBD1
cdr3_aa: CASSFATGTGDQPQHF
cdr3_nt: TGTGCCAGCAGTTTCGCGACAGGGACGGGAGATCAGCCCCAGCATTTT

v_call: TRBV4-2
clone_size: NA
j_call: TRBJ2-5
cdr3_length: 20
d_call: NA
cdr3_aa: CASSRRVTSGTSRMGETQYF
cdr3_nt: TGTGCCAGCAGTCGAAGGGTCACCTCCGGGACTTCTCGGATGGGGGAGACCCAGTACTTC

v_call: TRBV2
clone_size: NA
j_call: TRBJ2-5
cdr3_length: 14
d_call: TRBD2
cdr3_aa: CASSRTSGTETQYF
cdr3_nt: TGTGCCAGCAGTCGGACTAGCGGGACAGAGACCCAGTACTTC

v_call: TRBV23-1
clone_size: NA
j_call: TRBJ2-7
cdr3_length: 16
d_call: TRBD2
cdr3_aa: CASSQYSSGRAREQYF
cdr3_nt: TGCGCCAGCAGTCAATATTCAAGCGGGAGGGCCAGGGAGCAGTACTTC

v_call: TRBV2
clone_size: NA
j_call: TRBJ2-3
cdr3_length: 15
d_call: NA
cdr3_aa: CASSTKRGLPDTQYF
cdr3_nt: TGTGCCAGCAGTACCAAAAGGGGACTCCCCGATACGCAGTATTTT

v_call: TRBV4-3
clone_size: NA
j_call: TRBJ2-7
cdr3_length: 15
d_call: TRBD2
cdr3_aa: CASSQDGISGYEQYF
cdr3_nt: TGCGCCAGCAGCCAAGATGGAATTAGCGGGTACGAGCAGTACTTC

v_call: TRBV18
clone_size: NA
j_call: TRBJ2-7
cdr3_length: 12
d_call: TRBD1
cdr3_aa: CASSPGDRLVCF
cdr3_nt: TGTGCCAGCTCACCAGGGGACAGACTGGTGTGCTTC

v_call: TRBV6-6
clone_size: NA
j_call: TRBJ2-2
cdr3_length: 14
d_call: NA
cdr3_aa: CAADSRGRPGELFF
cdr3_nt: TGTGCCGCAGATTCTAGGGGGAGGCCCGGGGAGCTGTTTTTT

v_call: TRBV11-2
clone_size: NA
j_call: TRBJ2-1
cdr3_length: 17
d_call: TRBD2
cdr3_aa: CASSLQALGLAAGEQFF
cdr3_nt: TGTGCCAGCAGCTTACAGGCTCTGGGACTAGCCGCCGGTGAGCAGTTCTTC

v_call: TRBV5-4
clone_size: NA
j_call: TRBJ2-5
cdr3_length: 15
d_call: NA
cdr3_aa: CASSLGQGGGETQYF
cdr3_nt: TGTGCCAGCAGCTTGGGACAGGGCGGGGGAGAGACCCAGTACTTC

v_call: TRBV18
clone_size: NA
j_call: TRBJ2-3
cdr3_length: 14
d_call: NA
cdr3_aa: CASSPPSGTDTQYF
cdr3_nt: TGTGCCAGCTCACCACCGTCTGGTACAGATACGCAGTATTTT

v_call: TRBV2
clone_size: NA
j_call: TRBJ1-5
cdr3_length: 16
d_call: NA
cdr3_aa: CASSEYGQLVSQPQHF
cdr3_nt: TGTGCCAGCAGTGAATACGGGCAGTTAGTAAGTCAGCCCCAGCATTTT

v_call: TRBV11-3
clone_size: NA
j_call: TRBJ2-1
cdr3_length: 15
d_call: TRBD1
cdr3_aa: CASSWGQGLYNEQFF
cdr3_nt: TGTGCCAGCAGCTGGGGACAGGGTCTCTACAATGAGCAGTTCTTC

v_call: TRBV9
clone_size: NA
j_call: TRBJ2-5
cdr3_length: 16
d_call: TRBD2
cdr3_aa: CASSVRSGRAGETQYF
cdr3_nt: TGTGCCAGCAGCGTACGATCCGGGAGGGCCGGAGAGACCCAGTACTTC

v_call: TRBV27
clone_size: NA
j_call: TRBJ2-7
cdr3_length: 18
d_call: TRBD2
cdr3_aa: CASSSGVARLAASYEQYF
cdr3_nt: TGTGCCAGCAGTTCAGGTGTTGCTAGACTAGCGGCGTCCTACGAGCAGTACTTC

v_call: TRBV7-9
clone_size: NA
j_call: TRBJ1-1
cdr3_length: 14
d_call: NA
cdr3_aa: CASSLLGQVTEAFF
cdr3_nt: TGTGCCAGCAGCTTATTAGGGCAGGTTACTGAAGCTTTCTTT

v_call: TRBV5-5
clone_size: NA
j_call: TRBJ1-5
cdr3_length: 14
d_call: NA
cdr3_aa: CASSWGAGDQPQHF
cdr3_nt: TGTGCCAGCAGCTGGGGGGCAGGGGATCAGCCCCAGCATTTT

v_call: TRBV19
clone_size: NA
j_call: TRBJ1-5
cdr3_length: 16
d_call: NA
cdr3_aa: CASSIPGSFGNQPQHF
cdr3_nt: TGTGCCAGTAGTATCCCAGGGTCCTTCGGCAATCAGCCCCAGCATTTT

v_call: TRBV6-6
clone_size: NA
j_call: TRBJ2-7
cdr3_length: 15
d_call: TRBD1
cdr3_aa: CASSSGTGLRYEQYF
cdr3_nt: TGTGCCAGCAGTTCGGGGACAGGGTTGCGTTACGAGCAGTACTTC

v_call: TRBV16
clone_size: NA
j_call: TRBJ1-2
cdr3_length: 15
d_call: NA
cdr3_aa: CASSQSNMNNYGYTF
cdr3_nt: TGTGCCAGCAGCCAATCTAATATGAACAACTATGGCTACACCTTC

v_call: TRBV5-1
clone_size: NA
j_call: TRBJ1-1
cdr3_length: 13
d_call: TRBD1
cdr3_aa: CASRGGTVTEAFF
cdr3_nt: TGCGCCAGCAGGGGCGGGACAGTCACTGAAGCTTTCTTT

v_call: TRBV7-7
clone_size: NA
j_call: TRBJ2-1
cdr3_length: 16
d_call: TRBD2
cdr3_aa: CASSPILAGGPNEQFF
cdr3_nt: TGTGCCAGCAGCCCCATCCTAGCGGGAGGGCCCAATGAGCAGTTCTTC

v_call: TRBV6-5
clone_size: NA
j_call: TRBJ2-2
cdr3_length: 14
d_call: NA
cdr3_aa: CGAGRTGMVGELFF
cdr3_nt: TGTGGCGCCGGGAGAACAGGGATGGTCGGGGAGCTGTTTTTT

v_call: TRBV5-1
clone_size: NA
j_call: TRBJ2-7
cdr3_length: 15
d_call: TRBD2
cdr3_aa: CASSYKTSGLYEQYF
cdr3_nt: TGCGCCAGCAGCTACAAGACTAGCGGACTCTACGAGCAGTACTTC

v_call: TRBV4-3
clone_size: NA
j_call: TRBJ1-6
cdr3_length: 15
d_call: TRBD1
cdr3_aa: CASSQDGTDNSPLHF
cdr3_nt: TGCGCCAGCAGCCAAGATGGGACAGATAATTCACCCCTCCACTTT

v_call: TRBV5-1
clone_size: NA
j_call: TRBJ1-2
cdr3_length: 17
d_call: TRBD1
cdr3_aa: CASSASGTGVTNYGYTF
cdr3_nt: TGCGCCAGCAGCGCCTCCGGGACAGGCGTTACTAACTATGGCTACACCTTC

v_call: TRBV2
clone_size: NA
j_call: TRBJ1-4
cdr3_length: 15
d_call: TRBD1
cdr3_aa: CASRPDRGGNEKLFF
cdr3_nt: TGTGCCAGCAGACCGGACAGGGGTGGTAATGAAAAACTGTTTTTT

v_call: TRBV18
clone_size: NA
j_call: TRBJ1-1
cdr3_length: 14
d_call: NA
cdr3_aa: CASSPLTENTEAFF
cdr3_nt: TGTGCCAGCTCACCTTTGACAGAGAACACTGAAGCTTTCTTT

v_call: TRBV5-5
clone_size: NA
j_call: TRBJ2-1
cdr3_length: 15
d_call: TRBD2
cdr3_aa: CASSLIGTSGNEQFF
cdr3_nt: TGTGCCAGCAGCTTGATAGGGACTAGCGGCAATGAGCAGTTCTTC

v_call: TRBV28
clone_size: NA
j_call: TRBJ2-5
cdr3_length: 19
d_call: TRBD2
cdr3_aa: CASRGTPGLAEADPGTQYF
cdr3_nt: TGTGCCAGCAGGGGAACTCCGGGACTAGCGGAGGCCGATCCGGGGACCCAGTACTTC

v_call: TRBV27
clone_size: NA
j_call: TRBJ2-3
cdr3_length: 12
d_call: NA
cdr3_aa: CASSRGTDTQYF
cdr3_nt: TGTGCCAGCAGCCGCGGCACAGATACGCAGTATTTT

v_call: TRBV29-1
clone_size: once
j_call: TRBJ2-3
cdr3_length: 14
d_call: NA
cdr3_aa: CSVEVSLGTDTQYF
cdr3_nt: TGCAGCGTGGAAGTCTCGTTGGGGACAGATACGCAGTATTTT

v_call: TRBV29-1
clone_size: NA
j_call: TRBJ1-2
cdr3_length: 15
d_call: NA
cdr3_aa: CSVEDQGLPNYGYTF
cdr3_nt: TGCAGCGTTGAAGATCAGGGACTTCCAAACTATGGCTACACCTTC

v_call: TRBV19
clone_size: once
j_call: TRBJ2-1
cdr3_length: 15
d_call: TRBD1
cdr3_aa: CASTNPGTGRNEQFF
cdr3_nt: TGTGCCAGTACCAATCCGGGGACAGGGCGTAATGAGCAGTTCTTC

v_call: TRBV7-9
clone_size: NA
j_call: TRBJ1-2
cdr3_length: 15
d_call: NA
cdr3_aa: CASSLLARQAYGYTF
cdr3_nt: TGTGCCAGCAGCCTTCTAGCCCGACAGGCCTATGGCTACACCTTC

v_call: TRBV10-3
clone_size: NA
j_call: TRBJ2-1
cdr3_length: 13
d_call: TRBD1
cdr3_aa: CAHQGTGSDEQFF
cdr3_nt: TGTGCCCATCAGGGGACAGGGTCGGATGAGCAGTTCTTC

v_call: TRBV5-1
clone_size: NA
j_call: TRBJ2-7
cdr3_length: 15
d_call: TRBD2
cdr3_aa: CASSLASGRAYEQYF
cdr3_nt: TGCGCCAGCAGCTTGGCTAGCGGGAGGGCCTACGAGCAGTACTTC

v_call: TRBV10-3
clone_size: NA
j_call: TRBJ2-2
cdr3_length: 17
d_call: TRBD2
cdr3_aa: CAISDSRREGNTGELFF
cdr3_nt: TGTGCCATCAGTGACTCTCGGCGGGAGGGGAACACCGGGGAGCTGTTTTTT

v_call: TRBV18
clone_size: NA
j_call: TRBJ1-5
cdr3_length: 13
d_call: NA
cdr3_aa: CASSRKENQPQHF
cdr3_nt: TGTGCCAGCTCTAGGAAGGAAAATCAGCCCCAGCATTTT

v_call: TRBV19
clone_size: NA
j_call: TRBJ2-7
cdr3_length: 16
d_call: NA
cdr3_aa: CASSTLWAGPIREQYF
cdr3_nt: TGTGCCAGTAGTACCCTTTGGGCAGGGCCTATAAGGGAGCAGTACTTC

v_call: TRBV14
clone_size: NA
j_call: TRBJ1-3
cdr3_length: 12
d_call: NA
cdr3_aa: CASSLSGNTIYF
cdr3_nt: TGTGCCAGCAGCCTCTCTGGAAACACCATATATTTT

v_call: TRBV28
clone_size: NA
j_call: TRBJ1-2
cdr3_length: 15
d_call: TRBD1
cdr3_aa: CASSPPTGKVNGYTF
cdr3_nt: TGTGCCAGCAGTCCTCCGACAGGGAAGGTAAATGGCTACACCTTC

v_call: TRBV28
clone_size: NA
j_call: TRBJ2-7
cdr3_length: 15
d_call: TRBD2
cdr3_aa: CASSGAGTRVHEQYF
cdr3_nt: TGTGCCAGCAGTGGGGCCGGGACTAGGGTCCACGAGCAGTACTTC

v_call: TRBV27
clone_size: NA
j_call: TRBJ2-1
cdr3_length: 14
d_call: NA
cdr3_aa: CASSLRGSYNEQFF
cdr3_nt: TGTGCCAGCAGTTTACGGGGCTCCTACAATGAGCAGTTCTTC

v_call: TRBV5-4
clone_size: once
j_call: TRBJ2-1
cdr3_length: 12
d_call: NA
cdr3_aa: CASSLEIGEQFF
cdr3_nt: TGTGCCAGCAGCTTGGAGATAGGGGAGCAGTTCTTC

v_call: TRBV6-6
clone_size: NA
j_call: TRBJ2-1
cdr3_length: 14
d_call: TRBD1
cdr3_aa: CASSTDRGLDEQFF
cdr3_nt: TGTGCCAGCAGCACCGACAGGGGGCTCGATGAGCAGTTCTTC

v_call: TRBV6-5
clone_size: NA
j_call: TRBJ1-1
cdr3_length: 14
d_call: NA
cdr3_aa: CASSSLWGNTEAFF
cdr3_nt: TGTGCCAGCAGTTCGCTTTGGGGGAACACTGAAGCTTTCTTT

v_call: TRBV6-6
clone_size: NA
j_call: TRBJ2-7
cdr3_length: 15
d_call: TRBD1
cdr3_aa: CASSYIGTGRQEQYF
cdr3_nt: TGTGCCAGCAGTTATATCGGGACAGGCCGTCAAGAGCAGTACTTC

v_call: TRBV6-5
clone_size: NA
j_call: TRBJ2-7
cdr3_length: 14
d_call: NA
cdr3_aa: CASSYSKSSYEQYF
cdr3_nt: TGTGCCAGCAGTTACTCCAAGAGCTCCTACGAGCAGTACTTC

v_call: TRBV6-1
clone_size: NA
j_call: TRBJ2-1
cdr3_length: 15
d_call: NA
cdr3_aa: CASRISLSSYNEQFF
cdr3_nt: TGTGCCAGCAGGATTAGTCTTAGCTCCTACAATGAGCAGTTCTTC

v_call: TRBV28
clone_size: NA
j_call: TRBJ2-2
cdr3_length: 15
d_call: NA
cdr3_aa: CASSPSRVVTGELFF
cdr3_nt: TGTGCCAGCAGCCCCTCCCGGGTCGTCACCGGGGAGCTGTTTTTT

v_call: TRBV2
clone_size: NA
j_call: TRBJ2-2
cdr3_length: 13
d_call: TRBD1
cdr3_aa: CASKTGGTGELFF
cdr3_nt: TGTGCCAGCAAGACAGGGGGCACCGGGGAGCTGTTTTTT

v_call: TRBV7-2
clone_size: NA
j_call: TRBJ2-7
cdr3_length: 13
d_call: NA
cdr3_aa: CASSLVRGGEQYF
cdr3_nt: TGTGCCAGCAGCTTAGTGAGGGGGGGAGAGCAGTACTTC

v_call: TRBV28
clone_size: NA
j_call: TRBJ1-4
cdr3_length: 13
d_call: NA
cdr3_aa: CASSSGVREKLFF
cdr3_nt: TGTGCCAGCAGTTCAGGGGTCCGGGAAAAACTGTTTTTT

v_call: TRBV2
clone_size: NA
j_call: TRBJ2-3
cdr3_length: 16
d_call: TRBD2
cdr3_aa: CASSAGLAGGQDTQYF
cdr3_nt: TGTGCCAGCAGTGCAGGACTAGCGGGAGGGCAGGATACGCAGTATTTT

v_call: TRBV11-2
clone_size: NA
j_call: TRBJ2-7
cdr3_length: 19
d_call: TRBD2
cdr3_aa: CASSTRLAGERGGWYEQYF
cdr3_nt: TGTGCCAGCAGCACACGACTAGCGGGAGAGCGGGGAGGATGGTACGAGCAGTACTTC

v_call: TRBV6-5
clone_size: NA
j_call: TRBJ1-1
cdr3_length: 14
d_call: NA
cdr3_aa: CASRSATRVTEAFF
cdr3_nt: TGTGCCAGCAGGTCTGCCACACGGGTCACTGAAGCTTTCTTT